Each of the 28 T cell receptor beta chains below was sequenced from the same sample in a study of CD8+ T cells in alopecia areata. Treatment denoted: oral pan-JAK inhibitor, 5-10 mg twice daily. It was cDNA, reverse transcribed from extracted RNA, that served as the sequencing template. Here immunoSEQ multiplex PCR was the method, and the copy in TCRdb shows in-frame clones only, minus some. Of around 190,000 clones listed, around 64% were seen once; the top ten hold approximately 1.3%. This material consisted of CD4+ T cells sorted from blood, taken between weeks 47 and 50, from a patient treated with tofacitinib. These receptors all stem from a human donor with alopecia areata.

The chain combines TRBV7-2 with TRBJ2-3, with D maybe TRBD2 (6 bases). CDR1 and CDR2 from the germline V gene are SGHTA and FQGNSA. The CDR3 runs 16 residues. Deletions cut 3 bases from V and 2 bases from J, with 15 bases between. The CDR3 loop reads CASSLEGSPYTDTQYF. For the CDR3, the DNA is TGTGCCAGCAGCTTGGAGGGGTCACCGTACACAGATACGCAGTATTTT.

This clone was seen a few times. CDR3 nucleotide sequence: TGTGCCAGCAGCGCGGACAGTCACTCCTACGAGCAGTACTTC. Translating gives CASSADSHSYEQYF. The chain combines TRBV5-5 with TRBJ2-7; TRBD1 is a possible D gene (6 bases). CDR1 and CDR2 (germline): SGHKS, YYEKEE (reference sequence). CDR3 length: 14 amino acids. Trimming cost V 4 bases and J 0 bases, with 11 bases left between them.

This clone has a handful of counts. V gene TRBV30 combines with J gene TRBJ1-5; D is undetermined. From germline, CDR1 is GTSNPN and CDR2 SVGIG (reference sequence). The CDR3 loop spans 14 amino acids. V lost 5 bases and J 0 bases, leaving 11 bases between the germline ends. The CDR3 here is CAWSIGVSNQPQHF. In nucleotides, the CDR3 is TGTGCCTGGTCAATTGGGGTTAGCAATCAGCCCCAGCATTTT.

V and J are TRBV29-1 and TRBJ1-1; D perhaps matches TRBD1 (6 bases). CDR3 length equals 15 residues. Trimming shortened V by 2 bases and J by 5 bases, and 18 bases separated the two germline ends. CDR1 and CDR2 from the germline V gene are SQVTM and ANQGSEA. In DNA form, the CDR3 reads TGCAGCGTTGAACCGGGAGGCAGGGGATATACTGAAGCTTTCTTT. This gives the protein CSVEPGGRGYTEAFF.

The chain couples TRBV29-1 to TRBJ1-2; maybe TRBD1 (5 bases). Trimming shortened V by 0 bases and J by 5 bases, and 10 bases separated the two germline ends. CDR3 length: 13 residues. Germline V lookup: CDR1 SQVTM, CDR2 ANQGSEA. DNA of the CDR3: TGCAGCGTTGAAGATCGGGGGGATTATGGCTACACCTTC. It specifies CSVEDRGDYGYTF.

The chain employs TRBV5-6 and TRBJ2-1; D gene uncertain. Per germline, CDR1 SGHDT and CDR2 YYEEEE. Trimming shortened V by 0 bases and J by 0 bases, and 7 bases separated the two germline ends. This CDR3 region has 15 residues. This CDR3 reads CASSLVPASYNEQFF. Here the CDR3 DNA reads TGTGCCAGCAGCTTGGTCCCAGCCTCCTACAATGAGCAGTTCTTC.

The V and J genes are TRBV29-1 and TRBJ1-1, with D uncertain. The CDR3 is 13 residues long. Trimming removed 4 bases from V and 1 base from J, with 10 bases in between. The germline gives CDR1 SQVTM, CDR2 ANQGSEA. CDR3 bases: TGCAGCGTTGTCCGGACGCAGAACACTGAAGCTTTCTTT. Its protein is CSVVRTQNTEAFF.

The CDR3 sequence is CASSPGLAGLSYEQYF. Here the CDR3 DNA reads TGTGCCAGCAGCCCGGGACTAGCGGGGCTCTCCTACGAGCAGTACTTC. The J gene is TRBJ2-7, the V gene TRBV7-2; TRBD2 matches at 13 bases. V was pared by 5 bases and J by 0 bases, with 4 bases of the junction left unmatched. Germline CDR1 SGHTA, CDR2 FQGNSA. The CDR3 is 16 amino acids.

The rearrangement uses TRBV7-2 and TRBJ2-6; a possible D gene is TRBD1 (6 bases). Per the germline V gene, CDR1 is SGHTA and CDR2 is FQGNSA. This CDR3 has 16 amino acids. Trimming removed 4 bases from V and 4 bases from J, with 14 bases in between. CDR3 in amino acids: CASSYPGVPGANVLTF. As DNA, the CDR3 is TGTGCCAGCAGCTACCCAGGGGTGCCCGGGGCCAACGTCCTGACTTTC.

This chain links TRBV7-2 with TRBJ2-5; 7 nucleotides align to TRBD1. Per germline, CDR1 SGHTA and CDR2 FQGNSA. The CDR3 is made up of 15 amino acids. V trimming: 5 bases; J trimming: 5 bases; junction bases outside the gene matches: 11. CDR3 in DNA: TGTGCCAGCAGCAACCGACAGGGCGGTACGGAGACCCAGTACTTC. It specifies CASSNRQGGTETQYF.

The rearrangement joins TRBV30 to TRBJ1-2, with D possibly matching TRBD1 (6 bases). The CDR3 is made up of 12 amino acids. Trimming removed 4 bases from V and 8 bases from J, with 14 bases in between. The V gene's germline CDR1 is GTSNPN and CDR2 SVGIG (reference sequence). As DNA, the CDR3 is TGTGCCTGGACGGCAGGGGAGCGCGGCTACACCTTC. This translates into CAWTAGERGYTF.

CDR3 DNA: TGCAGCGCTGCGGGACAGGGTAATGGCTACACCTTC. Protein product: CSAAGQGNGYTF. The rearrangement joins TRBV29-1 to TRBJ1-2, with 9 bases fitting TRBD1. Trimming took 7 bases from V and 6 from J; bases not matched to a gene: 6. The V gene's germline CDR1 is SQVTM and CDR2 ANQGSEA. The CDR3 is made up of 12 amino acids. The variable domain in full, completed from reference TRBV29-1 and TRBJ1-2, reads SAVISQKPSRDICQRGTSLTIQCQVDSQVTMMFWYRQQPGQSLTLIATANQGSEATYESGFVIDKFPISRPNLTFSTLTVSNMSPEDSSIYLCSAAGQGNGYTFGSGTRLTVV.

This rearrangement joins TRBV29-1 to TRBJ2-1; D possibly corresponds to TRBD2 (6 bases). Trimming took off 7 bases at V and 6 bases at J, with 19 bases between the two ends. CDR1 is SQVTM and CDR2 is ANQGSEA in the germline V gene. CDR3 length equals 14 residues. CDR3 in DNA: TGCAGCGCTGCGGGGACTCCCCAAGCCAATGAGCAGTTCTTC. Encoded protein: CSAAGTPQANEQFF.

In its sample, this clone was seen a few times. The chain has TRBV7-2 and TRBJ1-4; tentative D call: TRBD1 (5 bases). V lost 6 bases and J 3 bases, leaving 14 bases between the germline ends. The germline CDR1 and CDR2 sequences are SGHTA and FQGNSA. The CDR3 spans 15 residues. The CDR3 DNA follows: TGTGCCAGCAGATCCGCATTGGGGGCTAATGAAAAACTGTTTTTT. Its protein product is CASRSALGANEKLFF.

This clone has just a few counts. The rearrangement links TRBV5-5 to TRBJ1-1; perhaps TRBD1 as D (5 bases). The V gene's germline CDR1 is SGHKS and CDR2 YYEKEE (reference sequence). The ends were cut back, 6 bases at V and 0 bases at J, with 12 bases in the middle. The CDR3 has 14 residues. The CDR3 sequence: CASTIQVVNTEAFF. The CDR3 region has the DNA TGTGCCAGCACCATACAGGTTGTGAACACTGAAGCTTTCTTT.

This clone was counted a few times. J is TRBJ2-7 and V is TRBV7-8, with a weak D call TRBD2 (5 bases). The ends were cut back, 2 bases at V and 0 bases at J, with 8 bases in the middle. Germline CDR1 reads SGHVS; CDR2 reads FQNEAQ. This CDR3 is built from 14 residues. This CDR3 is CASSLRAGSYEQYF. For the CDR3, the DNA is TGTGCCAGCAGCTTAAGGGCGGGCTCCTACGAGCAGTACTTC.

The V and J genes are TRBV18 and TRBJ1-5; D not certain. This CDR3 has 13 residues. V shed 6 bases and J shed 4 bases, with 10 bases lying between them. Germline V lookup: CDR1 KGHSH, CDR2 LQKENI. CDR3 amino acids: CASSRPVNQPQHF. For the CDR3, the DNA is TGTGCCAGCTCGCGCCCCGTTAATCAGCCCCAGCATTTT.

This sequence joins TRBV9 and TRBJ2-6, with D perhaps matching TRBD1 (7 bases). Trimming shortened V by 9 bases and J by 0 bases, and 16 bases separated the two germline ends. Per germline, CDR1 SGDLS and CDR2 YYNGEE. The CDR3 covers 16 residues. Here the CDR3 DNA reads TGTGCCACGACAGGGACTTCTATCTCTGGGGCCAACGTCCTGACTTTC. Translation gives CATTGTSISGANVLTF.

The chain joins TRBV5-6 to TRBJ1-4; 7 positions match TRBD1. CDR3 length equals 14 residues. Germline CDR1 is SGHDT and CDR2 is YYEEEE. The V gene end was trimmed by 0 bases and the J gene end by 7 bases; junction bases not matched to a gene: 3. This CDR3 reads CASSLGDSPEKLFF. In DNA form, the CDR3 reads TGTGCCAGCAGCTTGGGGGACAGCCCTGAAAAACTGTTTTTT.

This clone was detected only a few times. This sample also contains other DNA sequences that code for the same CDR3. This rearrangement joins TRBV29-1 to TRBJ2-1, with D perhaps TRBD2 (7 bases). Germline CDR1 is SQVTM and CDR2 is ANQGSEA. Trimming took 6 bases from V and 0 from J, leaving 15 bases between them. CDR3 length: 15 residues. CDR3: CSVSGGPSSYNEQFF. CDR3 nucleotide sequence: TGCAGCGTGTCCGGGGGGCCGAGCTCCTACAATGAGCAGTTCTTC.

This clone appeared a few times. The chain joins TRBV11-2 to TRBJ2-5; tentatively, D is TRBD2 (6 bases). The CDR3 has 18 residues. V lost 4 bases and J lost 4, with 25 bases in between. Germline V CDR1 and CDR2: SGHAT, FQNNGV. The CDR3 coding sequence is TGTGCCAGCAGCTCTCAAAATTCTTGGGGGGTATCGTCAGAGACCCAGTACTTC. This codes for CASSSQNSWGVSSETQYF.

This clone is a singleton in its sample. The gene calls are TRBV5-1 and TRBJ1-1; no clear D gene. This CDR3 is 13 amino acids long. CDR1 and CDR2 from the germline V gene are SGHRS and YFSETQ. Between the trimmed V and J ends, which lost 0 bases and 1 base, there was a span of 4 bases. CDR3 loop: CASSLAQNTEAFF. The CDR3 region has the DNA TGCGCCAGCAGCTTGGCCCAGAACACTGAAGCTTTCTTT.

The rearrangement uses TRBV23-1 and TRBJ1-5, with D tentatively TRBD1 (6 bases). TRBV23-1 is filed as an ORF, its function uncertain. Trimming took off 8 bases at V and 0 bases at J, with 11 bases between the two ends. The CDR3 is 14 residues long. CDR3 protein: CASRTAYSNQPQHF. DNA for the CDR3: TGCGCCAGCCGGACAGCTTATAGCAATCAGCCCCAGCATTTT.

The chain carries TRBV2 and TRBJ2-3; TRBD2 might be the D (6 bases). V lost 4 bases and J lost 2, with 13 bases in between. This CDR3 has 15 residues. CDR1 and CDR2 from the germline V gene are SNHLY and FYNNEI. The CDR3 loop is CASSGLSGNTDTQYF. The CDR3 coding sequence is TGTGCCAGCAGTGGGCTTAGCGGCAACACAGATACGCAGTATTTT.

Ten or more counts support this clone. V is TRBV7-3 and J is TRBJ2-7; TRBD1 agrees at 9 bases. Germline-derived CDR1 and CDR2 are SGHTA and FQGTGA. J lost 6 bases, V lost 0 bases, and 6 bases had no gene match. The CDR3 is 15 residues long. The CDR3 nucleotides are TGTGCCAGCAGCTTAACGGGACAGGGTTCGTCCGAGCAGTACTTC. Protein sequence: CASSLTGQGSSEQYF.

This sequence joins TRBV30 and TRBJ1-6, with TRBD1 as a possible D gene (5 bases). The CDR3 is 14 amino acids. The V and J ends lost 2 bases and 9 bases respectively, with 14 bases between them. Per germline, CDR1 GTSNPN and CDR2 SVGIG (reference sequence). The CDR3 protein is CAWSSNQGGSPLHF. The CDR3 coding sequence is TGTGCCTGGAGTTCTAACCAGGGAGGTTCACCCCTCCACTTT.

This clone occurred a few times. This rearrangement joins TRBV29-1 to TRBJ2-7, with 9 bases matching TRBD2. Germline lookup yields CDR1 SQVTM and CDR2 ANQGSEA. CDR3 length equals 14 residues. Trimming at V came to 1 base and at J to 3 bases, leaving 4 bases not matched to a gene. The CDR3 DNA reads as TGCAGCGTTGAAGGTAGCGGGGGCAACTACGAGCAGTACTTC. Its protein product is CSVEGSGGNYEQYF.

The chain recombines TRBV30 with TRBJ1-1; D uncertain. The length of the CDR3 is 12 residues. Germline V gene sequence: CDR1 GTSNPN, CDR2 SVGIG (reference sequence). Trimming cost V 2 bases and J 3 bases, with 7 bases left between them. The CDR3 reads CAWSMRDTEAFF. Written as DNA, the CDR3 is TGTGCCTGGAGTATGCGCGACACTGAAGCTTTCTTT. The full variable domain, rest sourced from reference TRBV30 and TRBJ1-1, is SQTIHQWPATLVQPVGSPLSLECTVEGTSNPNLYWYRQAAGRGLQLLFYSVGIGQISSEVPQNLSASRPQDRQFILSSKKLLLSDSGFYLCAWSMRDTEAFFGQGTRLTVV.